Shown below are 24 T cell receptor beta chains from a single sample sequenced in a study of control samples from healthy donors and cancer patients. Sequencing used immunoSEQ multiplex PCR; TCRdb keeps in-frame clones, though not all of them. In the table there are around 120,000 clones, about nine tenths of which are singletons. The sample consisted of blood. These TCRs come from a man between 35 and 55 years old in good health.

The CDR3 DNA is TGCAGCGTTGGTGCCGGATTCTCAGATACGCAGTATTTT. It encodes CSVGAGFSDTQYF. This rearrangement joins TRBV29-1 to TRBJ2-3; no clear D gene. The V end lost 4 bases, the J end lost 4 bases, and 12 bases lay between the germline ends. Germline V gene sequence: CDR1 SQVTM, CDR2 ANQGSEA. The length of the CDR3 is 13 residues.

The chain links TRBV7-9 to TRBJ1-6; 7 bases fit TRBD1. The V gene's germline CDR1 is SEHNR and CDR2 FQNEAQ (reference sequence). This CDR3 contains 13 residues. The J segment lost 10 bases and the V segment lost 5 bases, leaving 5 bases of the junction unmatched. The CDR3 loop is CASSLTGDSPLHF. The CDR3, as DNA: TGTGCCAGCAGCCTCACAGGGGACTCACCCCTCCACTTT.

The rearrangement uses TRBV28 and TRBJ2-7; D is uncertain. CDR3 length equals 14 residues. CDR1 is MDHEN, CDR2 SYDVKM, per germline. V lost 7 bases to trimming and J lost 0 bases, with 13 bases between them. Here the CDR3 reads CASNSPGSSYEQYF. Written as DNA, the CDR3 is TGTGCCAGCAACTCGCCTGGAAGCTCCTACGAGCAGTACTTC.

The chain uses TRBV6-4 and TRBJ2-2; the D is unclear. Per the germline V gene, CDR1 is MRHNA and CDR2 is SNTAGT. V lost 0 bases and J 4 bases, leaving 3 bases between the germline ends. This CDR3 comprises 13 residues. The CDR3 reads CASSDSATGELFF. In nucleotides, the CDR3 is TGTGCCAGCAGTGACTCCGCCACCGGGGAGCTGTTTTTT.

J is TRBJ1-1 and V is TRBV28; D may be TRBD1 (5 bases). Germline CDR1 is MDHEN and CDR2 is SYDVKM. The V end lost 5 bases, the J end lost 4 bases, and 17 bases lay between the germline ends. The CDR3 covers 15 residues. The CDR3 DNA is TGTGCCAGCAGTCCACCGGGCCTGGGGGGCACTGAAGCTTTCTTT. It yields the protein CASSPPGLGGTEAFF.

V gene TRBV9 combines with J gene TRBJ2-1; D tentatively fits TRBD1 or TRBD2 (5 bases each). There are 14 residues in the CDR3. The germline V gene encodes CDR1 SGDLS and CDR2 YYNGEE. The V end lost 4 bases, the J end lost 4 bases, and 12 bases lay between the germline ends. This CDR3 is CASSPPGRYNEQFF. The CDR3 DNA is TGTGCCAGCAGCCCACCGGGACGGTACAATGAGCAGTTCTTC.

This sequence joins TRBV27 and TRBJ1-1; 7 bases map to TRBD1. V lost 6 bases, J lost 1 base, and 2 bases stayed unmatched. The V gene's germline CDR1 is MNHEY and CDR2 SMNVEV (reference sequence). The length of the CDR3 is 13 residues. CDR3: CASRYRGNTEAFF. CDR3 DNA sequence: TGTGCCAGCAGGTACAGGGGGAACACTGAAGCTTTCTTT.

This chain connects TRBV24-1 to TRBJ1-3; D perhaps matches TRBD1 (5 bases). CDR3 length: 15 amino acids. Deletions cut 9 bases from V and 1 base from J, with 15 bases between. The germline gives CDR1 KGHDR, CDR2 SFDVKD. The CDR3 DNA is TGTGCCACCTCGGATACTCGGACATCTGGAAACACCATATATTTT. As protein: CATSDTRTSGNTIYF.

The CDR3 reads CASSHGTPLFSEQYF. Here the CDR3 DNA reads TGCGCCAGCAGCCATGGGACACCCCTTTTCAGTGAGCAGTACTTC. The V and J genes are TRBV5-1 and TRBJ2-7; perhaps TRBD1 as D (6 bases). The length of the CDR3 is 15 residues. Trimming removed 4 bases from V and 7 bases from J, with 21 bases in between. CDR1 SGHRS and CDR2 YFSETQ come from the germline V gene.

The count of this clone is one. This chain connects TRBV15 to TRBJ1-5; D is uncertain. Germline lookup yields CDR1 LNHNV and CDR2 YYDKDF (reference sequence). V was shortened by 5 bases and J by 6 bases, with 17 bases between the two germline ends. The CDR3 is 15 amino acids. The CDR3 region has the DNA TGTGCCACCAGCCAAGGAAGTGGCATCTTTCAGCCCCAGCATTTT. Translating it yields CATSQGSGIFQPQHF.

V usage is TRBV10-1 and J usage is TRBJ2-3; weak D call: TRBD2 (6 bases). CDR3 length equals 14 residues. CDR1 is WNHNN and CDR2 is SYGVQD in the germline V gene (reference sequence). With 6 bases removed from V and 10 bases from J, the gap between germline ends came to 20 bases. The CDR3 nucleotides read TGCGCCAGCAGCGATGACCGGGACTTCGTCTCGCAGTATTTT. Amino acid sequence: CASSDDRDFVSQYF.

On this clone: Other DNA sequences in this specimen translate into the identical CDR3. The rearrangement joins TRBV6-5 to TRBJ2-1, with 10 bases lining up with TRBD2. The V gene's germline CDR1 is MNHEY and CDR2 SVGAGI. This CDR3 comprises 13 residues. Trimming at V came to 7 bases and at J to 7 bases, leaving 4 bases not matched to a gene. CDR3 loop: CASIAGGLNEQFF. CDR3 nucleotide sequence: TGTGCCAGCATAGCGGGGGGATTGAATGAGCAGTTCTTC.

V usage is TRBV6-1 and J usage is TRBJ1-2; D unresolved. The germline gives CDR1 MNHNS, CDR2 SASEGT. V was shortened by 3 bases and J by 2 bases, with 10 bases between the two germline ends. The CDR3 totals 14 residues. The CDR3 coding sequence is TGTGCCAGCAGTGATTGGAACGGGAACTATGGCTACACCTTC. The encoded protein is CASSDWNGNYGYTF.

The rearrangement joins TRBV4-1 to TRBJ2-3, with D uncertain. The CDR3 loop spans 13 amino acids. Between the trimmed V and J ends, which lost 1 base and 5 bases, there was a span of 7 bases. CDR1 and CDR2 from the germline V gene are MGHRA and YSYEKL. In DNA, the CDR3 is TGCGCCAGCAGCCAAGGTTCTAGAGATACGCAGTATTTT. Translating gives CASSQGSRDTQYF.

The CDR3 spells CASRKDRGGTYEQYF. The CDR3 bases are TGCGCCAGCAGGAAGGACAGGGGAGGGACCTACGAGCAGTACTTC. V gene TRBV5-1 combines with J gene TRBJ2-7; 9 nucleotides agree with TRBD1. In germline, CDR1 is SGHRS, CDR2 YFSETQ. The CDR3 totals 15 residues. V shed 5 bases, J shed 2 bases, and the junction held 8 bases outside the gene matches.

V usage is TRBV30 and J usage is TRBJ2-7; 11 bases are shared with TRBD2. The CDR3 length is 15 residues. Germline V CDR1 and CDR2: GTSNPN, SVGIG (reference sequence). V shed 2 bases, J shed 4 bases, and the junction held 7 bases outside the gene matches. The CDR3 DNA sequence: TGTGCCTGGAGTCGTGGACTAGCGGGCTCGTACGAGCAGTACTTC. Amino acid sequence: CAWSRGLAGSYEQYF. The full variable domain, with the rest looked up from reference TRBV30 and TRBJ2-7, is SQTIHQWPATLVQPVGSPLSLECTVEGTSNPNLYWYRQAAGRGLQLLFYSVGIGQISSEVPQNLSASRPQDRQFILSSKKLLLSDSGFYLCAWSRGLAGSYEQYFGPGTRLTVT.

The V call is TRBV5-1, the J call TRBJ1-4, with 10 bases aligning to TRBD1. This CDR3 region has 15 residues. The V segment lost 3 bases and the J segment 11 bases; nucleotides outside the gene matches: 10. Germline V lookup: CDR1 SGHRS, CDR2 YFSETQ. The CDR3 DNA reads TGCGCCAGCAGCTCCAAGACAGGGGGCGCCGGGAAACTGTTTTTT. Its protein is CASSSKTGGAGKLFF.

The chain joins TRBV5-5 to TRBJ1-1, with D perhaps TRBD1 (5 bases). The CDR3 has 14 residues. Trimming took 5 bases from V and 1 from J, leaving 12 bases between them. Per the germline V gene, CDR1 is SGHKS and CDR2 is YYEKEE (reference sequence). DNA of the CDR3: TGTGCCAGCAGGATACAGGTACGGAACACTGAAGCTTTCTTT. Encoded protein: CASRIQVRNTEAFF.

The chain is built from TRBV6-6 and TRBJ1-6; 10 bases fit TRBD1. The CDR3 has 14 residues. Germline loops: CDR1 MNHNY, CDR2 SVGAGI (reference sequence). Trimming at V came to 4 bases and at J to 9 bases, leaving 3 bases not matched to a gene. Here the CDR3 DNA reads TGTGCCAGCAGTTCTCGACAGGGGGCTTCACCCCTCCACTTT. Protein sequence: CASSSRQGASPLHF.

CDR3 sequence (DNA): TGTGCCAGCAGGCTGAGATCAGGGGACACTGAAGCTTTCTTT. As protein: CASRLRSGDTEAFF. The rearrangement joins TRBV7-3 to TRBJ1-1; perhaps TRBD1 as D (6 bases). This CDR3 comprises 14 residues. V lost 6 bases, J lost 3 bases, and 14 bases lay in between. Per germline, CDR1 SGHTA and CDR2 FQGTGA.

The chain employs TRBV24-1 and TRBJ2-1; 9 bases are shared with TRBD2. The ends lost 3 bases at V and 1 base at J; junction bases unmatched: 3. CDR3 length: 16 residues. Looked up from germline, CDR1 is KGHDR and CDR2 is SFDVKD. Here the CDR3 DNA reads TGTGCCACCAGTGATGCGGGGGGGGGATCCTACAATGAGCAGTTCTTC. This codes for CATSDAGGGSYNEQFF.

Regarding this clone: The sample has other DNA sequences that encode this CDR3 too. The CDR3 loop is CASSLGQGATNEKLFF. The CDR3 nucleotides are TGCGCCAGCAGCCTAGGACAGGGGGCAACTAATGAAAAACTGTTTTTT. The chain employs TRBV5-1 and TRBJ1-4, with TRBD1 matching over 10 bases. V lost 4 bases to trimming and J lost 0 bases; unmatched junction nucleotides: 3. Germline assignment: CDR1 SGHRS and CDR2 YFSETQ. The length of the CDR3 is 16 residues.

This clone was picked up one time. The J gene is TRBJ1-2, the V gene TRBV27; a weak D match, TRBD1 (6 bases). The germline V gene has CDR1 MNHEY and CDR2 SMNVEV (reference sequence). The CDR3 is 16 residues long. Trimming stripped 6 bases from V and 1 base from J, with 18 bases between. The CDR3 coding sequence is TGTGCCAGCAGCGGTGCCGGGACACAGGGTAACTATGGCTACACCTTC. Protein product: CASSGAGTQGNYGYTF.

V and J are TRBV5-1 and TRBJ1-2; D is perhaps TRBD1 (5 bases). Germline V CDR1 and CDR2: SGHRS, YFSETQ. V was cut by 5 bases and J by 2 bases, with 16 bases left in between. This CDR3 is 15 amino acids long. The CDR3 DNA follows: TGCGCCAGCAGAAAAACCCCGGGGGGGAACTATGGCTACACCTTC. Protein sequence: CASRKTPGGNYGYTF.